The TCR beta chain under discussion was sequenced for a study of T cell repertoires in ileal Crohn's disease. Study-level information: Median disease duration was nearly eight years; 35% to 45% smoked at surgery. Surgery for a complication: stricturing in approximately 60%, penetrating in 39%. Study-level points and caveats: Clonality above 26.8% at surgery always came with endoscopic recurrence.

Clones were read by immunoSEQ multiplex PCR, and TCRdb kept only the in-frame ones, dropping some. Of about 7,200 clones in the sample, about 78% are singletons; the top ten hold 9% to 10%. Details on this clone: The antigen is unknown.

Trimming pared 1 base from V and 5 bases from J, leaving 9 bases between. CDR3 length: 14 residues. Germline CDR1 is SGHAT and CDR2 is FQNNGV. Sequenced sample: ileal tissue. This receptor was obtained from an adult with Crohn's disease. The chain has TRBV11-2 and TRBJ1-5; D is undetermined. CDR3 sequence (DNA): TGTGCCAGCAGCTTAGGGGCCAATGATCAGCCCCAGCATTTT. Translation: CASSLGANDQPQHF.